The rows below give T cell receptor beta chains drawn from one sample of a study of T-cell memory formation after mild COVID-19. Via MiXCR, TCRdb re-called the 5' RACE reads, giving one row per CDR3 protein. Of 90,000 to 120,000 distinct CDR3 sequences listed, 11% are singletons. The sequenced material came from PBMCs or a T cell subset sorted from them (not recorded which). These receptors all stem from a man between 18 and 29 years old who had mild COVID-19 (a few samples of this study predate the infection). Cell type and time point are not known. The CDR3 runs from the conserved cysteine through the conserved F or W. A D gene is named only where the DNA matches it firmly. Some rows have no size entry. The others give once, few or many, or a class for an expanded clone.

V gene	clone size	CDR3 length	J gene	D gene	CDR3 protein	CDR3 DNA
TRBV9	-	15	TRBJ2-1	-	CASSVYWTPGNEQFF	TGTGCCAGCAGCGTATACTGGACCCCTGGCAATGAGCAGTTCTTC
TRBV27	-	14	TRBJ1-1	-	CASTSQGVSTEAFF	TGTGCCAGCACATCGCAGGGAGTGAGCACTGAAGCTTTCTTT
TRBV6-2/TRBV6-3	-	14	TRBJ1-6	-	CASSYEDTTSPLHF	TGTGCCAGCAGTTACGAGGACACTACATCACCCCTCCACTTT
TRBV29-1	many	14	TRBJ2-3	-	CSVDGGLPTDTQYF	TGCAGCGTTGACGGTGGACTACCTACGGATACGCAGTATTTT
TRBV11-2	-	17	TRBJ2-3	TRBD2	CASSFLAGGSSTDTQYF	TGTGCCAGCAGCTTCCTAGCGGGGGGCTCTAGCACAGATACGCAGTATTTT
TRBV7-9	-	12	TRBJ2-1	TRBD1	CATGQGGNEQFF	TGTGCCACGGGACAGGGAGGAAATGAGCAGTTCTTC
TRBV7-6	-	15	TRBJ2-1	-	CASSFGGAYYNEQFF	TGTGCCAGCAGCTTTGGCGGGGCTTACTACAATGAGCAGTTCTTC
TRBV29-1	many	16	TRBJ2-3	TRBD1	CSVEVWDRTGTDTQYF	TGCAGCGTTGAAGTATGGGACAGGACAGGTACAGATACGCAGTATTTT
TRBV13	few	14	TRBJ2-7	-	CASTTGSSSYEQYF	TGTGCCAGCACCACCGGGTCTAGCTCCTACGAGCAGTACTTC
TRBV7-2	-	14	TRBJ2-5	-	CASSPPRYQETQYF	TGTGCCAGCAGCCCCCCTAGGTACCAAGAGACCCAGTACTTC
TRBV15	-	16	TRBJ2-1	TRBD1	CATSRDRDRGPDEQFF	TGTGCCACCAGCAGAGATCGGGACAGGGGGCCGGATGAGCAGTTCTTC
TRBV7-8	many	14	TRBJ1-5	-	CASSLASSRQPQHF	TGTGCCAGCAGCTTAGCTTCCTCGCGGCAGCCCCAGCATTTT
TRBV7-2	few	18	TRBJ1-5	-	CASSPSAGEVVANQPQHF	TGTGCCAGCAGCCCAAGCGCCGGGGAGGTGGTTGCTAATCAGCCCCAGCATTTT
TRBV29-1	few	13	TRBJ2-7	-	CSVAPDGSYEQYF	TGCAGCGTTGCCCCGGACGGCTCCTACGAGCAGTACTTC
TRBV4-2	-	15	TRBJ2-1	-	CASSPMAGIGNEQFF	TGTGCCAGCAGTCCCATGGCAGGGATAGGGAATGAGCAGTTCTTC
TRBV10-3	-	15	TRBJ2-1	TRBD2	CAISLAGWANNEQFF	TGTGCCATCAGCCTAGCGGGGTGGGCTAACAATGAGCAGTTCTTC
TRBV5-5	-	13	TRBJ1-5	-	CASSLDLAEPQHF	TGTGCCAGCAGCTTGGACTTAGCTGAGCCCCAGCATTTT
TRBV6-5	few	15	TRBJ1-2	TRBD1	CASRRTGGDNYGYTF	TGTGCCAGCAGGCGGACAGGGGGTGATAACTATGGCTACACCTTC
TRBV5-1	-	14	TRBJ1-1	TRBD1	CASSLDRGNTEAFF	TGCGCCAGCAGCTTGGACAGGGGGAACACTGAAGCTTTCTTT
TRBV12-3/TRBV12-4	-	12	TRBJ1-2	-	CASSARVYGYTF	TGTGCCAGCAGTGCCAGGGTTTATGGCTACACCTTC
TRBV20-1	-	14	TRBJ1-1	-	CSARSGGMNTEAFF	TGCAGTGCTAGATCTGGGGGTATGAACACTGAAGCTTTCTTT
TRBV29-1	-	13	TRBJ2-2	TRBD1	CSVETGDTGELFF	TGCAGCGTTGAGACAGGGGACACCGGGGAGCTGTTTTTT
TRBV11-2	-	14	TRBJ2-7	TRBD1	CASSDGTGGFEQYF	TGTGCCAGCAGCGACGGGACAGGGGGCTTCGAGCAGTACTTC
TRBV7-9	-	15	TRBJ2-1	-	CASSFWGDLNNEQFF	TGTGCCAGCAGCTTTTGGGGGGACCTAAACAATGAGCAGTTCTTC
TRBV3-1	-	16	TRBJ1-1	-	CASSQDPGFGNTEAFF	TGTGCCAGCAGCCAAGATCCGGGGTTCGGGAACACTGAAGCTTTCTTT
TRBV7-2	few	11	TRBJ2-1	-	CASSLAGLQFF	TGTGCCAGCAGCTTAGCTGGGTTGCAGTTCTTC
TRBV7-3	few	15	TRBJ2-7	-	CASTLDPVRAYEQYF	TGTGCCAGCACCCTCGACCCCGTAAGGGCCTACGAGCAGTACTTC
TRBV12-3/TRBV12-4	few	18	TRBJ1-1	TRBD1	CASSLAGDRGPLGTEAFF	TGTGCCAGCAGTTTAGCAGGGGACAGGGGGCCATTGGGCACTGAAGCTTTCTTT
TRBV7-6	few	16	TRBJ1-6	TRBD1	CASSSGTGGRNSPLHF	TGTGCCAGCAGCTCCGGGACAGGGGGACGGAATTCACCCCTCCACTTT
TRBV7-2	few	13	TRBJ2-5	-	CASSFGWWETQYF	TGTGCCAGCAGCTTTGGTTGGTGGGAGACCCAGTACTTC
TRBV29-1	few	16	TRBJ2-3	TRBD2	CSVRGASGDGTDTQYF	TGCAGCGTTAGGGGGGCTAGCGGGGATGGCACAGATACGCAGTATTTT
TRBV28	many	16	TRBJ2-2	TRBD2	CASSLAGATNTGELFF	TGTGCCAGCAGTCTAGCGGGGGCAACTAACACCGGGGAGCTGTTTTTT
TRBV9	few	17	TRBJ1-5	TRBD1	CASSAEAGTGGPQPQHF	TGTGCCAGCAGCGCCGAGGCCGGGACAGGGGGTCCACAGCCCCAGCATTTT
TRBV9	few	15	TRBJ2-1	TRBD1	CASSVGQGVELEQFF	TGTGCCAGCAGCGTAGGACAGGGGGTGGAACTTGAGCAGTTCTTC
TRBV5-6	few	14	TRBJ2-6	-	CASSQGSGANVLTF	TGTGCCAGCAGTCAGGGCTCTGGGGCCAACGTCCTGACTTTC
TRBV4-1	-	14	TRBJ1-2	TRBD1	CASSPRDSSSGYTF	TGCGCCAGCAGCCCGCGGGACAGTAGCTCTGGCTACACCTTC